This T cell receptor beta chain was captured in a study of OX40 agonist ivuxolimab in advanced cancers. Peripheral blood came from all dose cohorts at three timepoints. The V end was cut by 3 bases, the J end by 2 bases, with 11 bases between. CDR3 length equals 14 residues. Germline V gives CDR1 SGHTA, CDR2 FQGNSA. TCRdb's copy holds only in-frame clones and misses some; the assay was immunoSEQ multiplex PCR. The data show roughly 64,000 clones, over 65% seen once. This material consisted of CD4+ or CD8+ T cells sorted from blood, taken in a trial of the OX40 agonist ivuxolimab. This receptor was taken from an adult with an advanced solid tumor such as melanoma, head and neck, liver or kidney cancer. The chain combines TRBV7-2 with TRBJ2-7, with TRBD2 as a possible D gene (6 bases). CDR3 nucleotides: TGTGCCAGCAGCTTGACCTGGGGGGCCTACGAGCAGTACTTC. Translated: CASSLTWGAYEQYF.